Reported below is one TCR beta chain. This record belongs to a study of blood T cell repertoires in COVID-19. About the research overall: PBMCs, B-cell-depleted T cells, or T cells provided the cDNA or gDNA that made up the material.

Ages ranged from roughly 18 to 95 years, with residence in 24 US areas. Participant-given clinical history determined each cohort assignment. Authors' data handling: Reference gene primer amplification gave nucleated cell count estimates. Sequencing used immunoSEQ multiplex PCR; TCRdb keeps in-frame clones, though not all of them. V, J and clone size were drawn from that table, and D and trimming were deduced from the DNA. The sample lists about 300,000 clones, about 85% seen once, with approximately 5% in the top ten. This CDR3 is built from 14 residues. Germline lookup yields CDR1 SGHNT and CDR2 YYREEE (reference sequence). Trimming removed 6 bases from V and 0 bases from J; junction bases left unmatched: 4.

The TCR was taken from a woman in her 30s who had recovered from COVID-19. V and J are TRBV5-4 and TRBJ2-3, with TRBD1 matching over 7 bases. Input material: PBMCs or T cells enriched from blood (not recorded which). CDR3 sequence (DNA): TGTGCCAGCAACTCCAGGGGGAGCACAGATACGCAGTATTTT. Translation gives CASNSRGSTDTQYF.